The 4 T cell receptor beta chains below were found in one sample sequenced in a study of control samples from healthy donors and cancer patients. Here immunoSEQ multiplex PCR was the method, and the copy in TCRdb shows in-frame clones only, minus some. This table has some 120,000 clones, 75% to 95% appearing once. Sequenced material: blood. These receptors originate from a man in his late teens or twenties in good health.

The chain carries TRBV6-2 or TRBV6-3 and TRBJ1-5; 8 bases fit TRBD1. Germline values: CDR1 MNHEY, CDR2 SVGEGT. V shed 2 bases and J 2 bases; nucleotides not matched to a gene: 14. The CDR3 has 19 residues. CDR3 in DNA: TGTGCCAGCAGTTACATCCTTACTCAGGGGGCGGGCGGCAATCAGCCCCAGCATTTT. Protein product: CASSYILTQGAGGNQPQHF.

The rearrangement uses TRBV2 and TRBJ2-1, with 11 bases fitting TRBD2. The junction had 3 bases not matched to a gene; V was cut back by 3 bases and J by 8 bases. The germline CDR1 and CDR2 sequences are SNHLY and FYNNEI. The CDR3 sequence is 14 residues long. CDR3 amino acids: CASSEGTSGYEQFF. CDR3 sequence (DNA): TGTGCCAGCAGTGAGGGGACTAGCGGTTATGAGCAGTTCTTC.

The chain couples TRBV7-9 to TRBJ2-7; 8 positions agree with TRBD2. J gave up 3 bases and V 5 bases, and 6 bases lay outside the gene matches. The CDR3 totals 14 residues. Looked up from germline, CDR1 is SEHNR and CDR2 is FQNEAQ (reference sequence). CDR3 sequence: CASSPAGEGYEQYV. As DNA, the CDR3 is TGTGCCAGCAGCCCAGCGGGAGAGGGCTACGAGCAGTACGTC.

This clone showed up just once. The rearrangement uses TRBV6-2 or TRBV6-3 and TRBJ1-1; 9 bases map to TRBD1. After removal of 2 bases from V and 1 base from J, the junction contained 5 bases not matched to a gene. The CDR3 is 16 amino acids. Germline V gene lookup returns CDR1 MNHEY and CDR2 SVGEGT. In DNA form, the CDR3 reads TGTGCCAGCAGTTACAGGGACAGGGCTCGGAACACTGAAGCTTTCTTT. Translation: CASSYRDRARNTEAFF.